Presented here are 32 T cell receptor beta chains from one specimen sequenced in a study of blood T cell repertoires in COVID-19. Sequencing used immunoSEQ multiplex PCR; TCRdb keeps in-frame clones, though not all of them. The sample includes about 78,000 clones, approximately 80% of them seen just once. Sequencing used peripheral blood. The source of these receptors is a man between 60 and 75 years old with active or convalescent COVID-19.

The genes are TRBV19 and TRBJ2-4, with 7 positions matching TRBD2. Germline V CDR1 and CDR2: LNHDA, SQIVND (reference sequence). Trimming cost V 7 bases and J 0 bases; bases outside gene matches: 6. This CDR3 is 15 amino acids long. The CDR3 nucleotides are TGTGCCAGTACGGGAGGAGGGGTAGCCAAAAACATTCAGTACTTC. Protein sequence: CASTGGGVAKNIQYF.

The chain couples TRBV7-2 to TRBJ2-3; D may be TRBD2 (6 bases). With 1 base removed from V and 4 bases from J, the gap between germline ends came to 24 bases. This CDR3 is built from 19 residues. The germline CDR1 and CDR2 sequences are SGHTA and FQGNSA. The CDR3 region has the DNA TGTGCCAGCAGCTTAGTACCCCTTACAGGCGGGGTTGGGCCAGATACGCAGTATTTT. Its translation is CASSLVPLTGGVGPDTQYF.

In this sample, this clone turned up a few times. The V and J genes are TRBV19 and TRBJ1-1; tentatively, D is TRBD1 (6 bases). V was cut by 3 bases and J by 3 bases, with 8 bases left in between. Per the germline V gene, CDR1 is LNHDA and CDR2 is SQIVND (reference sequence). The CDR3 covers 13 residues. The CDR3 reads CASSIDRHTEAFF. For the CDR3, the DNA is TGTGCCAGTAGTATCGACAGGCACACTGAAGCTTTCTTT.

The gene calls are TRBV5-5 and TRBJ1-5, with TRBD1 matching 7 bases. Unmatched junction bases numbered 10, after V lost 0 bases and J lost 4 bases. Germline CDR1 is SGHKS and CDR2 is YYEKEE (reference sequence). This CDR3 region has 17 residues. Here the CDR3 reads CASSLGPGTEFNQPQHF. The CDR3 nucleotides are TGTGCCAGCAGCTTGGGGCCCGGGACAGAATTTAATCAGCCCCAGCATTTT.

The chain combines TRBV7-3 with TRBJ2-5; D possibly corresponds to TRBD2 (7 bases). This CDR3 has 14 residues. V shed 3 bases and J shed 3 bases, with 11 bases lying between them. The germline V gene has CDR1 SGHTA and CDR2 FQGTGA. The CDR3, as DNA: TGTGCCAGCAGCTTGGGAGGGGGAAAAGAGACCCAGTACTTC. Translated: CASSLGGGKETQYF.

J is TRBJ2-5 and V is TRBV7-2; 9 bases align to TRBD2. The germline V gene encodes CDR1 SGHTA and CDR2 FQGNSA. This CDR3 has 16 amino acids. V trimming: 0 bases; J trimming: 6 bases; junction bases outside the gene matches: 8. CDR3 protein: CASSLAQGGGAKTQYF. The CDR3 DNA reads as TGTGCCAGCAGCTTAGCGCAGGGCGGGGGGGCGAAGACCCAGTACTTC.

The CDR3 DNA reads as TGTGCCAGCAGCTTAGTTCAGGCACAGGGAACTGAAGCTTTCTTT. It codes for CASSLVQAQGTEAFF. The gene calls are TRBV7-2 and TRBJ1-1; maybe TRBD1 (6 bases). The CDR3 is 15 amino acids. The V end lost 1 base, the J end lost 5 bases, and 14 bases lay between the germline ends. The germline gives CDR1 SGHTA, CDR2 FQGNSA.

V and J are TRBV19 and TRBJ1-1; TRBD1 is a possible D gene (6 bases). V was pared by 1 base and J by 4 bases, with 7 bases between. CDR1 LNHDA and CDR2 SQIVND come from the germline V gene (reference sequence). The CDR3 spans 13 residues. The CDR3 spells CASSIGTVTEAFF. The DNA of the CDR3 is TGTGCCAGTAGTATAGGGACAGTCACTGAAGCTTTCTTT.

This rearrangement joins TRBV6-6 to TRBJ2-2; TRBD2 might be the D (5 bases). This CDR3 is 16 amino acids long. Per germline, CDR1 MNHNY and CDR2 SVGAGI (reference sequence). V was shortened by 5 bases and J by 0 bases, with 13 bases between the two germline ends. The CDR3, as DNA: TGTGCCAGCAGTCTACTAGGCCAATCGAACACCGGGGAGCTGTTTTTT. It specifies CASSLLGQSNTGELFF.

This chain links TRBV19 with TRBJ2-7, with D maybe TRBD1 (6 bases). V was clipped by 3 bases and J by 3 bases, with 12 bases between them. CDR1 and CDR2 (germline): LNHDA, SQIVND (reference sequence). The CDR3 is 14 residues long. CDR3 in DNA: TGTGCCAGTAGTATGGTCCAGGGGATCTACGAGCAGTACTTC. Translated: CASSMVQGIYEQYF.

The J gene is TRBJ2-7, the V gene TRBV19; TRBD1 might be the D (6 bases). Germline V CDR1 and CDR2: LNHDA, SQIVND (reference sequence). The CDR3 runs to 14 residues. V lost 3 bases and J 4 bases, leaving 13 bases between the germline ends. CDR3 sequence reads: CASSIKGHGYEQYF. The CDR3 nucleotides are TGTGCCAGTAGTATCAAGGGACATGGATACGAGCAGTACTTC. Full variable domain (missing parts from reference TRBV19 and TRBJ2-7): DGGITQSPKYLFRKEGQNVTLSCEQNLNHDAMYWYRQDPGQGLRLIYYSQIVNDFQKGDIAEGYSVSREKKESFPLTVTSAQKNPTAFYLCASSIKGHGYEQYFGPGTRLTVT.

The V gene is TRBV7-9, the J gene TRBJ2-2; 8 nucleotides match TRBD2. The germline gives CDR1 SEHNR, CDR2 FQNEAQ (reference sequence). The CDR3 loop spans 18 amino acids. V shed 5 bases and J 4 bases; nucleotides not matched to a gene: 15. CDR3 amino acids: CASSRGGSGLVITGELFF. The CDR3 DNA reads TGTGCCAGCAGCAGAGGGGGATCGGGACTAGTTATCACCGGGGAGCTGTTTTTT.

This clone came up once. Written as DNA, the CDR3 is TGTGCCAGCAGCTTGGGTGAGGCACAGGGGGCGAATGGCTACACCTTC. Amino acid sequence: CASSLGEAQGANGYTF. The chain combines TRBV5-5 with TRBJ1-2, with 9 bases fitting TRBD1. Germline V gene sequence: CDR1 SGHKS, CDR2 YYEKEE (reference sequence). V dropped 0 bases and J dropped 6; count of bases not matched to a gene: 9. The CDR3 has 16 residues. Full variable domain (outside the CDR3, taken from reference TRBV5-5 and TRBJ1-2): DAGVTQSPTHLIKTRGQQVTLRCSPISGHKSVSWYQQVLGQGPQFIFQYYEKEERGRGNFPDRFSARQFPNYSSELNVNALLLGDSALYLCASSLGEAQGANGYTFGSGTRLTVV.

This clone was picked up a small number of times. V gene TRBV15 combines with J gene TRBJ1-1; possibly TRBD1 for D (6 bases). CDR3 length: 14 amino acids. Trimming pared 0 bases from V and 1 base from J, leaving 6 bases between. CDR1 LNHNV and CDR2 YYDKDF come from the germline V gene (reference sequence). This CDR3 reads CATSREQGNTEAFF. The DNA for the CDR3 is TGTGCCACCAGCAGAGAACAGGGGAACACTGAAGCTTTCTTT.

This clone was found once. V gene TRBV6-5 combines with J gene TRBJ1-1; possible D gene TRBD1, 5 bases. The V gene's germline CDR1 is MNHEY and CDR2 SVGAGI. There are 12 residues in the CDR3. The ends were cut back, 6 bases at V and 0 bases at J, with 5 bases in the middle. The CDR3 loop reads CASSRVNTEAFF. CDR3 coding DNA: TGTGCCAGCAGCAGGGTGAACACTGAAGCTTTCTTT.

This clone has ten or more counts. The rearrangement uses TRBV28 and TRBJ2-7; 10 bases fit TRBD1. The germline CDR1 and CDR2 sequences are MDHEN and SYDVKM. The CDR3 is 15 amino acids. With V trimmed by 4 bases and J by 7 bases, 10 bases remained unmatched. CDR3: CASSSSLDRGGEQYF. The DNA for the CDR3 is TGTGCCAGCAGTTCCTCTCTGGACAGGGGGGGGGAGCAGTACTTC.

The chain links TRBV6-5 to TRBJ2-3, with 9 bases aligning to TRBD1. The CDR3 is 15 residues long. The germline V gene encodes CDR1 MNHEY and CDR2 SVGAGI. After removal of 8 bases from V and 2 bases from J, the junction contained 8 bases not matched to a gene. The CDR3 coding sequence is TGTGCCAGCTTCCGGACAGGGGACAACACAGATACGCAGTATTTT. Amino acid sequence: CASFRTGDNTDTQYF.

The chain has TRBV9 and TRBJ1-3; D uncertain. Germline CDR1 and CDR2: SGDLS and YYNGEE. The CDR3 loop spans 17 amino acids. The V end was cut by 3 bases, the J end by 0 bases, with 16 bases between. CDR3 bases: TGTGCCAGCAGCGCCGCAGCGACCCCGAGCTCTGGAAACACCATATATTTT. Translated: CASSAAATPSSGNTIYF. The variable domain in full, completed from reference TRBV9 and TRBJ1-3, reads DSGVTQTPKHLITATGQRVTLRCSPRSGDLSVYWYQQSLDQGLQFLIQYYNGEERAKGNILERFSAQQFPDLHSELNLSSLELGDSALYFCASSAAATPSSGNTIYFGEGSWLTVV.

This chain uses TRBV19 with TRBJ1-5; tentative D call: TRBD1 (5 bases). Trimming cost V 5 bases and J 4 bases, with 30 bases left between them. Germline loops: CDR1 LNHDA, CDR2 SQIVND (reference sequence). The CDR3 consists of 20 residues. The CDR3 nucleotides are TGTGCCAGTAGTGGGCGGGGGGTGGCAGGGAGGCAACTAAGGAATCAGCCCCAGCATTTT. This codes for CASSGRGVAGRQLRNQPQHF. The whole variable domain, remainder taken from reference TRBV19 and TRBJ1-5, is DGGITQSPKYLFRKEGQNVTLSCEQNLNHDAMYWYRQDPGQGLRLIYYSQIVNDFQKGDIAEGYSVSREKKESFPLTVTSAQKNPTAFYLCASSGRGVAGRQLRNQPQHFGDGTRLSIL.

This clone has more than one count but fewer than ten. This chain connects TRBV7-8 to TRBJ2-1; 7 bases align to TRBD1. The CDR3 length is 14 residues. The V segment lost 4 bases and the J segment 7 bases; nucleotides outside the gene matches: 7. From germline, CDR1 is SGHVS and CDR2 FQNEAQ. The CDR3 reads CASSSRTGLNEQFF. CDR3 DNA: TGTGCCAGCAGCTCCCGGACAGGTTTGAATGAGCAGTTCTTC.

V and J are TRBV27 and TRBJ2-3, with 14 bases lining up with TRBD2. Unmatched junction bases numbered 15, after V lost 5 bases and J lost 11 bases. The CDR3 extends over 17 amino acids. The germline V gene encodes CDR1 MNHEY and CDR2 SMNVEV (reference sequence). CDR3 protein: CASSIIQGTSGGGGQYF. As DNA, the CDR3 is TGTGCCAGCAGTATCATACAGGGGACTAGCGGGGGAGGTGGGCAGTATTTT.

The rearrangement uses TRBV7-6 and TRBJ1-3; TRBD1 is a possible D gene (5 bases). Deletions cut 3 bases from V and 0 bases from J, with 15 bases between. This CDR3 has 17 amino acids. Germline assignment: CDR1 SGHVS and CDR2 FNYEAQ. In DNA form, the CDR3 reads TGTGCCAGCAGCTTGGAGGGACGGTTCTCCTCTGGAAACACCATATATTTT. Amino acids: CASSLEGRFSSGNTIYF.

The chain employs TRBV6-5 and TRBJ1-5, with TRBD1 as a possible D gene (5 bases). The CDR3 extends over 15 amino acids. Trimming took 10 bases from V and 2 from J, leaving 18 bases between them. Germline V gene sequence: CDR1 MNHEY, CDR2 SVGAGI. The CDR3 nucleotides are TGTGCCACCCGGGGACTCCTGGGCGGCAATCAGCCCCAGCATTTT. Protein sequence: CATRGLLGGNQPQHF.

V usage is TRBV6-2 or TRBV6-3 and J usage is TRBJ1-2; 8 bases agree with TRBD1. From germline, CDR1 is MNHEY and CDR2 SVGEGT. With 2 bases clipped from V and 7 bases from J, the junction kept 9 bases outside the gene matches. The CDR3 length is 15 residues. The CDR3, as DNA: TGTGCCAGCAGTTACACCTTGCAGGGGGCCAGTGGCTACACCTTC. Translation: CASSYTLQGASGYTF.

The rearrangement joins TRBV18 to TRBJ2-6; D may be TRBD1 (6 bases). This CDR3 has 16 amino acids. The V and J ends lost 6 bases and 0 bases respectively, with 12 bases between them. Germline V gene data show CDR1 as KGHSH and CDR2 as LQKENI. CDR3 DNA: TGTGCCAGCTCCAAAAGAGGGGGCTCTGGGGCCAACGTCCTGACTTTC. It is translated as CASSKRGGSGANVLTF.

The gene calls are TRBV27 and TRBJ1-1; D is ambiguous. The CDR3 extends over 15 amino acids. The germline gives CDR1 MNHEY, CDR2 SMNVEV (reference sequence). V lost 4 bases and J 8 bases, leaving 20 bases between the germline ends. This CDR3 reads CASSSRTPVALEAFF. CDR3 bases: TGTGCCAGCAGTTCAAGAACCCCGGTAGCCCTAGAAGCTTTCTTT.

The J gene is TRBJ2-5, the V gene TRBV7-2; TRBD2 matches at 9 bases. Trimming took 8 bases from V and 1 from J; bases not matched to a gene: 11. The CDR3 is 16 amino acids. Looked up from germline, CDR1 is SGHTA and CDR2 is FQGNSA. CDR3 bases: TGTGCCAGCGGCCAGAATGGAGCGGGGGGCCAAGAGACCCAGTACTTC. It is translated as CASGQNGAGGQETQYF.

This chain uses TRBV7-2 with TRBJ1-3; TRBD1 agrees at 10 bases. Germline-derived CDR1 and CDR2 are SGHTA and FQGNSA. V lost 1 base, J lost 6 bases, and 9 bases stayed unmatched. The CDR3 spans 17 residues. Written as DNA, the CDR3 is TGTGCCAGCAGCTTAGTCTTTCGGGGGACAGGGGAAAACACCATATATTTT. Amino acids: CASSLVFRGTGENTIYF.

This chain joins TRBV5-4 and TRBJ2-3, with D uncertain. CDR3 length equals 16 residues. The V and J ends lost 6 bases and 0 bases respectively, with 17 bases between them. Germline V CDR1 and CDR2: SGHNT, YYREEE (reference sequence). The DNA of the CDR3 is TGTGCCAGCACCGTCGCCAACATTCCTAGCACAGATACGCAGTATTTT. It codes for CASTVANIPSTDTQYF.

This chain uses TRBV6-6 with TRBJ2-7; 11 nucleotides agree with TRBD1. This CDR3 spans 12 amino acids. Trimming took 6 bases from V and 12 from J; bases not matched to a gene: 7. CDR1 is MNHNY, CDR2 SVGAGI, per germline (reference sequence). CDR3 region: CASSPGQGAGYF. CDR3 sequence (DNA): TGTGCCAGCAGCCCCGGACAGGGGGCTGGGTACTTC.

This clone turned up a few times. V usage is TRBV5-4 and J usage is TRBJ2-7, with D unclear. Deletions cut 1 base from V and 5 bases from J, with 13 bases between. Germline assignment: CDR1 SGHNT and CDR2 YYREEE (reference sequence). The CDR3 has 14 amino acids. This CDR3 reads CASSLYGVDHEQYF. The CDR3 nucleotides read TGTGCCAGCAGCTTGTACGGAGTCGATCACGAGCAGTACTTC.

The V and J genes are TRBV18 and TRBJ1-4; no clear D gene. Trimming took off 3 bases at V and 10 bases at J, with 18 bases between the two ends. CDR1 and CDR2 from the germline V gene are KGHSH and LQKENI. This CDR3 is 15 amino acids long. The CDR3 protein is CASSPGEAAHGKLFF. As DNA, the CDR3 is TGTGCCAGCTCACCGGGTGAAGCGGCACATGGAAAACTGTTTTTT.